Listed below are T cell receptor beta chains from one sample, sequenced in a study of T cell repertoires in cytomegalovirus infection. TCRdb passed the reads through MiXCR, listing each CDR3 protein once. Among approximately 550,000 distinct CDR3 sequences, about 15% were seen once, and the ten largest hold roughly a quarter. The sample was CD8+ T cells from PBMCs. These receptors all stem from a human donor in good health (CMV status not recorded). Some clones in this sample may be carry-over from other donors' samples. The CDR3 runs from the conserved cysteine through the conserved F or W. Fields, in order: V gene, J gene, D gene, clone size, CDR3 protein, CDR3 DNA. A D gene is named only where the DNA matches it firmly. Size is omitted from some rows. Given values are once, few, many or a class for expanded clones.

>TRBV19|TRBJ1-1|-|few
CASSIRPDAGMTEAFF
TGTGCCAGTAGTATCAGACCGGACGCAGGGATGACTGAAGCTTTCTTT
>TRBV7-9|TRBJ2-2|TRBD1|few
CASTGGQGASGELFF
TGTGCCAGCACCGGGGGACAGGGGGCCTCCGGGGAGCTGTTTTTT
>TRBV27|TRBJ2-7|-|many
CASSWDGSLYEQYF
TGTGCCAGCAGTTGGGACGGGAGTCTCTACGAGCAGTACTTC
>TRBV9|TRBJ1-1|-|-
CASSPTAGWAGMNTEAFF
TGTGCCAGCAGCCCGACGGCTGGGTGGGCAGGGATGAACACTGAAGCTTTCTTT
>TRBV5-1|TRBJ2-2|TRBD2|few
CASSGTGGSTGELFF
TGCGCCAGCAGCGGGACGGGAGGCAGCACCGGGGAGCTGTTTTTT
>TRBV18|TRBJ1-5|-|-
CASSPGSANSNQPQHF
TGTGCCAGCTCACCGGGATCGGCTAATAGCAATCAGCCCCAGCATTTT
>TRBV2|TRBJ2-3|-|few
CASPGGADTQYF
TGTGCCAGTCCTGGGGGCGCAGATACGCAGTATTTT
>TRBV11-1|TRBJ1-1|-|many
CASSSEGLPSTEAFF
TGTGCCAGCAGCTCAGAGGGACTTCCGAGCACTGAAGCTTTCTTT
>TRBV7-3|TRBJ2-1|-|many
CASSLKARVALSSYNEQFF
TGTGCCAGCAGCTTAAAAGCCAGGGTCGCCCTTAGCTCCTACAATGAGCAGTTCTTC
>TRBV11-3|TRBJ2-7|-|few
CASSYGAGSSYEQYF
TGTGCCAGCAGCTACGGGGCAGGTAGCTCCTACGAGCAGTACTTC
>TRBV7-6|TRBJ1-4|TRBD1|many
CASSTDRISVNEKLFF
TGTGCCAGCAGCACGGACAGGATCAGTGTTAATGAAAAACTGTTTTTT
>TRBV19|TRBJ1-2|-|-
CASSIDGRARPSGYTF
TGTGCCAGTAGTATAGATGGGCGGGCGCGACCCTCTGGCTACACCTTC
>TRBV20-1|TRBJ2-1|-|-
CSARDEGDSWSSYNEQFF
TGCAGTGCTAGAGATGAGGGGGACTCGTGGAGCTCCTACAATGAGCAGTTCTTC
>TRBV11-2|TRBJ2-4|-|-
CASSPGPGAVKNIQYF
TGTGCCAGCAGCCCAGGCCCGGGGGCGGTCAAAAACATTCAGTACTTC
>TRBV11-2|TRBJ2-7|-|many
CASRAGTELGEQYF
TGTGCCAGCAGGGCCGGGACTGAATTGGGCGAGCAGTACTTC
>TRBV11-2|TRBJ2-3|TRBD2|many
CASSSPTSGMSTDTQYF
TGTGCCAGCAGCTCTCCTACTAGCGGGATGAGCACAGATACGCAGTATTTT
>TRBV29-1|TRBJ2-7|-|few
CSVERGAGQYEQYF
TGCAGCGTTGAAAGGGGCGCTGGACAATACGAGCAGTACTTC